One sample yielded the 21 T cell receptor beta chains listed below, sequenced in a study of T cell repertoires in cytomegalovirus infection. Their antigens remain unidentified. TCRdb independently ran MiXCR on the reads; one entry per CDR3 protein. Of approximately 1,000,000 distinct CDR3 sequences listed, about a third are singletons. Sequences were derived from cultured CD8+ T cells from PBMCs, sampled from culture after CMV antigen stimulation. These receptors all stem from a human donor in good health (CMV status not recorded). Some clones in this sample may be carry-over from other donors' samples.

The chain couples TRBV7-9 to TRBJ2-6; TRBD1 matches 7 bases. The V segment lost 4 bases and the J segment 0 bases; nucleotides outside the gene matches: 12. The germline CDR1 and CDR2 sequences are SEHNR and FQNEAQ (reference sequence). The CDR3 is 19 amino acids. CDR3 in amino acids: CASSSDPTGRGSGANVLTF. CDR3 nucleotide sequence: TGTGCCAGCAGCTCCGACCCGACAGGGAGAGGCTCTGGGGCCAACGTCCTGACTTTC.

This clonotype was detected only a few times. This CDR3 reads CATQVALGAFF. The CDR3 bases are TGTGCCACCCAGGTAGCCTTGGGGGCTTTCTTT. The chain is built from TRBV6-6 and TRBJ1-1, with D hard to call. Per the germline V gene, CDR1 is MNHNY and CDR2 is SVGAGI (reference sequence). The CDR3 is 11 amino acids. Trimming stripped 10 bases from V and 11 bases from J, with 17 bases between.

The V call is TRBV18, the J call TRBJ2-1, with D maybe TRBD2 (7 bases). CDR1 is KGHSH and CDR2 is LQKENI in the germline V gene. The CDR3 is 21 amino acids. V dropped 1 base and J dropped 2 bases, with 27 bases sitting between them. The CDR3 loop is CASSPLIGGARDPVAYNEQFF. The CDR3 nucleotides are TGTGCCAGCTCACCACTGATAGGGGGGGCGCGAGACCCAGTCGCCTACAATGAGCAGTTCTTC.

The chain recombines TRBV7-6 with TRBJ1-3; 8 positions match TRBD1. The V gene end was trimmed by 5 bases and the J gene end by 0 bases; junction bases not matched to a gene: 3. This CDR3 comprises 15 residues. Germline values: CDR1 SGHVS, CDR2 FNYEAQ. This chain's CDR3 is CASSDRGFSGNTIYF. For the CDR3, the DNA is TGTGCCAGCAGCGACAGGGGATTCTCTGGAAACACCATATATTTT.

The chain has TRBV4-1 and TRBJ2-2, with a possible D match to TRBD2 (5 bases). CDR1 and CDR2 from the germline V gene are MGHRA and YSYEKL. Trimming shortened V by 0 bases and J by 5 bases, and 16 bases separated the two germline ends. The CDR3 spans 17 residues. CDR3 sequence: CASSQESVTPGTGELFF. The CDR3 nucleotides are TGCGCCAGCAGCCAAGAATCAGTAACCCCGGGGACCGGGGAGCTGTTTTTT.

This clonotype turned up a few times. The chain is built from TRBV7-6 and TRBJ1-2, with D possibly TRBD1 on 5 matching bases. The germline gives CDR1 SGHVS, CDR2 FNYEAQ. The ends were cut back, 5 bases at V and 7 bases at J, with 17 bases in the middle. The CDR3 runs to 14 residues. Written as DNA, the CDR3 is TGTGCCAGCAGCGATCGGGGAGGGACTCCTGGCTACACCTTC. Protein sequence: CASSDRGGTPGYTF.

The rearrangement links TRBV19 to TRBJ2-3, with 11 bases fitting TRBD2. Germline V lookup: CDR1 LNHDA, CDR2 SQIVND (reference sequence). Germline trimming cut 10 bases from V and 2 bases from J; bases unmatched to any gene: 5. This CDR3 spans 14 amino acids. The CDR3, as DNA: TGTGCCACCTCACTAGCGGGGGACACAGATACGCAGTATTTT. Its translation: CATSLAGDTDTQYF.

This sequence joins TRBV5-1 and TRBJ2-5; 9 nucleotides match TRBD1. The CDR3 length is 17 residues. The germline gives CDR1 SGHRS, CDR2 YFSETQ. V shed 3 bases and J 4 bases; nucleotides not matched to a gene: 13. CDR3 residues: CASSSLDSGTGRETQYF. CDR3 nucleotides: TGCGCCAGCAGCTCCTTGGACTCCGGGACAGGGAGAGAGACCCAGTACTTC.

This clonotype has at least ten counts. This chain links TRBV7-2 with TRBJ1-5; D call uncertain. The CDR3 totals 11 residues. Trimming stripped 6 bases from V and 10 bases from J, with 10 bases between. Germline CDR1 and CDR2: SGHTA and FQGNSA. The chain's CDR3 is CASSYNGPQHF. The CDR3 coding sequence is TGTGCCAGCAGTTATAATGGCCCCCAGCATTTT.

The rearrangement uses TRBV12-3 or TRBV12-4 and TRBJ2-7, with D unresolved. CDR3 size: 13 residues. V lost 5 bases and J lost 2, with 10 bases in between. The CDR3 reads CASSVSSTYEQYV. In DNA, the CDR3 is TGTGCCAGCAGTGTGAGTAGCACCTACGAGCAGTACGTC.

This chain connects TRBV6-6 to TRBJ2-7; D not certain. Per the germline V gene, CDR1 is MNHNY and CDR2 is SVGAGI (reference sequence). The CDR3 extends over 13 amino acids. With 10 bases removed from V and 3 bases from J, the gap between germline ends came to 16 bases. CDR3 nucleotide sequence: TGTGCCAACAGAACTCGAGACGGCTACGAGCAGTACGTC. Its translation: CANRTRDGYEQYV.

This clonotype has ten or more counts. The V call is TRBV7-6, the J call TRBJ2-3; TRBD2 is a possible D gene (6 bases). Germline V gives CDR1 SGHVS, CDR2 FNYEAQ. Trimming removed 2 bases from V and 1 base from J, with 10 bases in between. This CDR3 has 15 amino acids. CDR3 sequence (DNA): TGTGCCAGCAGCTTACGCGGGGAGGGCACAGATACGCAGTATTTT. Translation: CASSLRGEGTDTQYF.

There are a few counts of this clonotype. V is TRBV7-3 and J is TRBJ2-1, with 8 nucleotides matching TRBD2. Germline V gene data show CDR1 as SGHTA and CDR2 as FQGTGA. This CDR3 is 16 amino acids long. Trimming at V came to 2 bases and at J to 4 bases, leaving 7 bases not matched to a gene. The chain's CDR3 is CASSLGSGTPYNEQFF. In nucleotides, the CDR3 is TGTGCCAGCAGCTTAGGTAGCGGGACTCCTTACAATGAGCAGTTCTTC.

On this clonotype itself: One junction end disagrees with the germline gene, perhaps due to a read error. The rearrangement uses TRBV7-3 and TRBJ1-1; possible D gene TRBD1, 5 bases. Per germline, CDR1 SGHTA and CDR2 FQGTGA. The CDR3 consists of 16 residues. The CDR3 DNA is TGTGCCAACAGCTTCACGGGAGCTTGGGGGGACACTGAAGCTTTCTTT. Its translation is CANSFTGAWGDTEAFF.

This clonotype was observed a few times. The CDR3 loop is CASRLTLGTGKAFF. The DNA of the CDR3 is TGTGCCAGCCGCTTGACCCTAGGTACAGGGAAAGCTTTCTTT. The V and J genes are TRBV25-1 and TRBJ1-1; TRBD1 is a possible D gene (6 bases). The CDR3 totals 14 residues. The V gene lost 8 bases and the J gene lost 9 bases, with 22 bases spanning the gap. Germline lookup yields CDR1 MGHDK and CDR2 SYGVNS.

At least ten counts were recorded for this clonotype. Written as DNA, the CDR3 is TGTGCCAGCAGTCCGACAGGGCACTCCTACGAGCAGTACTTC. This encodes CASSPTGHSYEQYF. V and J are TRBV7-8 and TRBJ2-7, with TRBD1 matching 7 bases. After removal of 6 bases from V and 0 bases from J, the junction contained 5 bases not matched to a gene. The CDR3 contains 14 residues. Germline V lookup: CDR1 SGHVS, CDR2 FQNEAQ.

V gene TRBV7-9 combines with J gene TRBJ1-2; D remains unclear. Trimming shortened V by 1 base and J by 6 bases, and 18 bases separated the two germline ends. Germline V gives CDR1 SEHNR, CDR2 FQNEAQ (reference sequence). The CDR3 loop spans 16 amino acids. In DNA, the CDR3 is TGTGCCAGCAGCTTAGAAATTGTTGCGGTAGAGAATGGCTACACCTTC. It is translated as CASSLEIVAVENGYTF. The whole variable domain, filled in from reference TRBV7-9 and TRBJ1-2, reads DTGVSQNPRHKITKRGQNVTFRCDPISEHNRLYWYRQTLGQGPEFLTYFQNEAQLEKSRLLSDRFSAERPKGSFSTLEIQRTEQGDSAMYLCASSLEIVAVENGYTFGSGTRLTVV.

This clonotype showed up just a few times. The rearrangement links TRBV29-1 to TRBJ1-2; D is perhaps TRBD1 (6 bases). Germline V CDR1 and CDR2: SQVTM, ANQGSEA. This CDR3 has 11 residues. The V end lost 1 base, the J end lost 6 bases, and 6 bases lay between the germline ends. CDR3 amino acids: CSVEGTDGYTF. The CDR3 nucleotides are TGCAGCGTTGAAGGGACAGATGGCTACACCTTC.

The chain has TRBV10-2 and TRBJ2-3; the match to TRBD2 covers 10 bases. This CDR3 has 16 amino acids. With V trimmed by 0 bases and J by 1 base, 1 base remained unmatched. Germline loops: CDR1 WSHSY, CDR2 SAAADI. DNA for the CDR3: TGCGCCAGCAGTGAGTCGCTAGCGGGGGGCACAGATACGCAGTATTTT. Its protein is CASSESLAGGTDTQYF.

The genes are TRBV6-6 and TRBJ2-5; D gene ambiguous. Trimming left V 6 bases short and J 0 bases short, with 14 bases between. Germline V gene data show CDR1 as MNHNY and CDR2 as SVGAGI (reference sequence). The CDR3 sequence is 15 residues long. This chain's CDR3 is CASSLLGSDQETQYF. The CDR3 coding sequence is TGTGCCAGCAGCCTTCTCGGCAGCGACCAAGAGACCCAGTACTTC.

This clonotype showed up just a few times. The chain has TRBV24-1 and TRBJ2-1; D unresolved. The germline gives CDR1 KGHDR, CDR2 SFDVKD. The CDR3 contains 13 residues. Trimming left V 7 bases short and J 0 bases short, with 6 bases between. The CDR3 is CATRGDSYNEQFF. The CDR3 DNA reads TGTGCCACCAGAGGTGACTCCTACAATGAGCAGTTCTTC.